The T cell receptor beta chain under discussion was sequenced for a study of T cell clones after liver transplantation. Study details: A pre-transplant mixed lymphocyte reaction with TCRbeta sequencing defined graft-donor-reactive clones followed in post-transplant blood. HCV positivity affected three of eight recipients; the rest lacked autoimmune or viral indications. Study-level results: Graft donor-reactive T cells may have migrated into the graft rather than being deleted.

Sequenced by immunoSEQ multiplex PCR; TCRdb stores in-frame clones only, minus some. The data show about 120,000 clones, approximately 90% seen once. Germline CDR1 SGHTA, CDR2 FQGTGA. V was trimmed by 5 bases and J by 2 bases, leaving 6 bases between them. There are 13 residues in the CDR3. Of note for this clone: No antigen is known for it.

The genes are TRBV7-3 and TRBJ2-2; D not certain. The sequencing used CD4+ T cells from blood, collected 12 months after liver transplant. This receptor was obtained from a human patient who received a liver transplant. The graft donor may be the source of some T cells. The CDR3 bases are TGTGCCAGCAGCCGTGGCAACACCGGGGAGCTGTTTTTT. This sequence encodes CASSRGNTGELFF.